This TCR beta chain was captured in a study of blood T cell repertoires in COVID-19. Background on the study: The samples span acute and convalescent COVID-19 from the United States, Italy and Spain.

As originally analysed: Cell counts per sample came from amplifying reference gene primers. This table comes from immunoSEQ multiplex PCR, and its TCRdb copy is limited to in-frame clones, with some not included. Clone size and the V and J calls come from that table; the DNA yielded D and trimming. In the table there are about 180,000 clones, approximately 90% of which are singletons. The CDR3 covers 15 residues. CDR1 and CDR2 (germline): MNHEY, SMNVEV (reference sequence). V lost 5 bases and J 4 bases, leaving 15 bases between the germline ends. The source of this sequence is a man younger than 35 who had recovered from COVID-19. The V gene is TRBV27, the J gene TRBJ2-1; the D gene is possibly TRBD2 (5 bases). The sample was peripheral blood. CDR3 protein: CASSPQGWEYNEQFF. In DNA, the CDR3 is TGTGCCAGCAGTCCACAAGGTTGGGAGTACAATGAGCAGTTCTTC.